The next 19 T cell receptor beta chains were all read from a single sample in a study of regulatory T cells in long-lasting Graves disease. The time point is: newly diagnosed GD, antithyroid drugs for less than 3 months. Researchers made the TCR library from RNA that was extracted from PBMCs. Researchers made TCR beta libraries by using iRepertoire HTBI primers and running Arm-PCR on CDR3 regions. From the multiplex PCR reads, TCRdb called clonotypes with MiXCR, one entry per CDR3 protein. The sample lists about 430,000 distinct CDR3 sequences; approximately 15% were seen once. In addition, the sample was reused for a study of T cells in Graves' hyperthyroidism and ophthalmopathy.

Sequencing used peripheral blood mononuclear cells (PBMCs), obtained at new diagnosis, from a patient treated with antithyroid drugs. These receptors were collected from a woman between 35 and 50 years old with Graves disease.

There are a few counts of this clonotype. V is TRBV28 and J is TRBJ1-2; 7 bases agree with TRBD1. Germline CDR1 reads MDHEN; CDR2 reads SYDVKM. V lost 5 bases to trimming and J lost 7 bases; unmatched junction nucleotides: 7. The CDR3 contains 13 residues. CDR3 region: CASSQQGFSGYTF. In DNA form, the CDR3 reads TGTGCCAGCAGTCAACAGGGGTTCAGTGGCTACACCTTC.

The chain uses TRBV6-2 or TRBV6-3 and TRBJ1-4; no reliable D call. The CDR3 runs 18 residues. Trimming took 0 bases from V and 8 from J, leaving 22 bases between them. Germline lookup yields CDR1 MNHEY and CDR2 SVGEGT. The CDR3 DNA is TGTGCCAGCAGTTACTCCCCCCCCGCGCACCGGAGGGAAGAAAAACTGTTTTTT. Encoded protein: CASSYSPPAHRREEKLFF.

This clonotype has a count of ten or more. This chain connects TRBV5-6 to TRBJ2-7; 8 bases align to TRBD1. CDR3 length: 14 amino acids. CDR1 SGHDT and CDR2 YYEEEE come from the germline V gene. V shed 3 bases, J shed 5 bases, and the junction held 7 bases outside the gene matches. CDR3 sequence: CASSYDRGGNEQYF. CDR3 bases: TGTGCCAGCAGCTACGACAGGGGCGGGAACGAGCAGTACTTC.

This clonotype was recorded a few times. This CDR3 reads CSARDIRTSGSLNEQFF. CDR3 nucleotide sequence: TGCAGTGCTAGAGATATTCGGACTAGCGGGAGCCTTAATGAGCAGTTCTTC. The chain has TRBV20-1 and TRBJ2-1, with TRBD2 matching over 13 bases. CDR1 is DFQATT and CDR2 is SNEGSKA in the germline V gene (reference sequence). The CDR3 length is 17 residues. The V segment lost 0 bases and the J segment 7 bases; nucleotides outside the gene matches: 9.

This clonotype was counted between two and nine times. V and J are TRBV10-3 and TRBJ1-3, with TRBD1 matching over 8 bases. The CDR3 contains 18 residues. V dropped 11 bases and J dropped 0; count of bases not matched to a gene: 18. Looked up from germline, CDR1 is ENHRY and CDR2 is SYGVKD. The CDR3 DNA sequence: TGTGCCGCCAACACTGGACAGGGAGCAGGGGACTCTGGAAACACCATATATTTT. It is translated as CAANTGQGAGDSGNTIYF.

This clonotype was counted at least ten times. V is TRBV20-1 and J is TRBJ1-1; D unresolved. This CDR3 comprises 14 residues. The V gene lost 0 bases and the J gene lost 2 bases, with 10 bases spanning the gap. Germline V gene lookup returns CDR1 DFQATT and CDR2 SNEGSKA (reference sequence). The CDR3: CSARDRLVNTEAFF. The CDR3 coding sequence is TGCAGTGCTAGAGATCGGTTGGTTAACACTGAAGCTTTCTTT.

This chain joins TRBV14 and TRBJ2-1; D uncertain. The CDR3 totals 16 residues. Trimming took 6 bases from V and 0 from J, leaving 15 bases between them. Germline lookup yields CDR1 SGHDN and CDR2 FVKESK. The CDR3 region has the DNA TGTGCCAGCAGACACAGCTTGAATAACTCCTACAATGAGCAGTTCTTC. Protein sequence: CASRHSLNNSYNEQFF.

The chain employs TRBV20-1 and TRBJ2-7; TRBD2 aligns across 12 bases. V lost 4 bases and J lost 0; bases outside the gene matches: 4. The CDR3 has 15 residues. Per germline, CDR1 DFQATT and CDR2 SNEGSKA (reference sequence). In nucleotides, the CDR3 is TGCAGTGCTACCGGGACTAGCGGGTTCTCCTACGAGCAGTACTTC. The encoded protein is CSATGTSGFSYEQYF.

This clonotype has ten or more counts. The gene calls are TRBV5-6 and TRBJ2-7; D is unresolved. Germline CDR1 reads SGHDT; CDR2 reads YYEEEE. Trimming shortened V by 4 bases and J by 3 bases, and 17 bases separated the two germline ends. The CDR3 spans 15 residues. In nucleotides, the CDR3 is TGTGCCAGCAGCAACAGACACGGTTTGTACTACGAGCAGTACTTC. Translation gives CASSNRHGLYYEQYF.

The chain is built from TRBV25-1 and TRBJ2-6, with D possibly being TRBD1 or TRBD2 (5 bases each). Germline V gene data show CDR1 as MGHDK and CDR2 as SYGVNS. The CDR3 spans 16 residues. Trimming left V 1 base short and J 4 bases short, with 11 bases between. As DNA, the CDR3 is TGTGCCAGCAGTGAATCGACGGGGCCGGGGGCCAACGTCCTGACTTTC. Residues: CASSESTGPGANVLTF.

Ten or more counts support this clonotype. J is TRBJ1-1 and V is TRBV12-3 or TRBV12-4; tentatively, D is TRBD1 (6 bases). This CDR3 has 13 amino acids. V gave up 6 bases and J gave up 1 base, with 9 bases separating them. CDR3 in amino acids: CASSPGENTEAFF. The DNA for the CDR3 is TGTGCCAGCAGCCCAGGGGAGAACACTGAAGCTTTCTTT.

This clonotype was detected many times. This chain connects TRBV11-3 to TRBJ2-3; 12 bases line up with TRBD2. Germline V gene data show CDR1 as SGHNT and CDR2 as YENEEA. The junction had 12 bases not matched to a gene; V was cut back by 0 bases and J by 5 bases. This CDR3 is 19 amino acids long. The CDR3 region is CASSLEGRLAGGPEDTQYF. CDR3 nucleotides: TGTGCCAGCAGCTTAGAGGGGAGGCTAGCGGGAGGGCCTGAAGATACGCAGTATTTT.

This clonotype was observed a few times. This may arise from a read error, as a much more abundant clone is one base away. The CDR3 DNA sequence: TGTGCCAGCACGTGGGGCAGGGCTTATGGCTACACCTTC. It encodes CASTWGRAYGYTF. The genes are TRBV12-3 or TRBV12-4 and TRBJ1-2; possible D gene TRBD1, 5 bases. Trimming shortened V by 7 bases and J by 5 bases, and 14 bases separated the two germline ends. This CDR3 is built from 13 residues.

This clonotype came up a few times. This chain uses TRBV20-1 with TRBJ2-1; 9 bases are shared with TRBD1. The CDR3 is 13 amino acids. Germline CDR1 is DFQATT and CDR2 is SNEGSKA (reference sequence). With V trimmed by 0 bases and J by 9 bases, 3 bases remained unmatched. The CDR3 DNA reads as TGCAGTGCTAGAGATGGGGGACAGGGTGAGCAGTTCTTC. As protein: CSARDGGQGEQFF.

On this clonotype: A read error may explain this, as a much larger clone is one base away. The J gene is TRBJ2-7, the V gene TRBV28; no clear D gene. The better agreement between TRBJ2-3 and the DNA end casts doubt on the J call. Germline loops: CDR1 MDHEN, CDR2 SYDVKM. CDR3 size: 13 residues. Here the CDR3 DNA reads TGTGCCAGCAGCGCCCCCCCCGGGTTTGCGCAGTATTTT. Amino acid sequence: CASSAPPGFAQYF.

This clonotype was observed a few times. The chain has TRBV25-1 and TRBJ1-1; D is unclear. V was clipped by 7 bases and J by 3 bases, with 12 bases between them. The CDR3 runs to 13 residues. CDR1 is MGHDK, CDR2 SYGVNS, per germline. CDR3: CASNMGPHTEAFF. CDR3 nucleotide sequence: TGTGCCAGCAATATGGGCCCACACACTGAAGCTTTCTTT.

As regards this clonotype: A read error may explain this, as a much larger clone is one base away. V gene TRBV19 combines with J gene TRBJ1-1; no firm D call. CDR1 is LNHDA and CDR2 is SQIVND in the germline V gene (reference sequence). Trimming shortened V by 0 bases and J by 1 base, and 3 bases separated the two germline ends. CDR3 length equals 13 residues. The CDR3 loop reads CASSIEGNTEAFF. The CDR3 DNA reads as TGTGCCAGTAGTATAGAGGGGAACACTGAAGCTTTCTTT.

This clonotype has a count of ten or more. The V call is TRBV20-1, the J call TRBJ2-5; 7 bases align to TRBD2. This CDR3 region has 15 residues. Trimming cost V 6 bases and J 1 base; bases outside gene matches: 11. Per germline, CDR1 DFQATT and CDR2 SNEGSKA (reference sequence). CDR3 nucleotide sequence: TGCAGTGCCCGCAACCCCTCTAGCGGCCAAGAGACCCAGTACTTC. Translating gives CSARNPSSGQETQYF.

There are a few counts of this clonotype. CDR3 sequence reads: CAWGDGLNYGYTF. The CDR3 nucleotides are TGTGCCTGGGGGGACGGTCTTAACTATGGCTACACCTTC. The genes are TRBV30 and TRBJ1-2, with TRBD1 as a possible D gene (5 bases). V was shortened by 5 bases and J by 1 base, with 11 bases between the two germline ends. The CDR3 runs to 13 residues. CDR1 and CDR2 (germline): GTSNPN, SVGIG (reference sequence).